This TCR beta chain is from a study of T cell repertoires in cytomegalovirus infection. As regards this clonotype: What it recognizes is unknown.

One entry per CDR3 protein results from TCRdb running MiXCR on the reads. The data contain about 110,000 distinct CDR3 sequences, roughly 30% of them singletons. With 4 bases removed from V and 6 bases from J, the gap between germline ends came to 15 bases. Germline CDR1 and CDR2: LNHDA and SQIVND (reference sequence). There are 14 residues in the CDR3. This chain joins TRBV19 and TRBJ1-2; no clear D gene. The clonotype comes from a human donor in good health (CMV status not recorded). Some clones in this sample may be carry-over from other donors' samples. The sample was CD8+ T cells from cultured PBMCs, taken from culture after CMV antigen stimulation. The DNA of the CDR3 is TGTGCCAGTAGTACCTTCCAAGGGAAGGATGGCTACACCTTC. Amino acid sequence: CASSTFQGKDGYTF.